This TCR beta chain was recovered during a study of blood T cell repertoires in COVID-19. Across the whole study: Sites in the United States, Italy and Spain provided acute and convalescent COVID-19 samples.

In Cohort 3, a recovered donor had either two negative PCRs, clearance, or symptom resolution. Clones were sequenced by immunoSEQ multiplex PCR, and TCRdb holds only the in-frame ones, with some missing. This repertoire shows about 410,000 clones, roughly 88% found once; its top ten account for 0.6%. This TCR was sampled from a man aged 18 to 29 who had recovered from COVID-19. The sample comprised PBMCs or T cells enriched from blood (not recorded which).

CDR3 region: CASSPRQLEAFF. CDR3 in DNA: TGTGCCAGCAGTCCTCGACAGCTCGAAGCTTTCTTT. The chain combines TRBV28 with TRBJ1-1; a possible D gene is TRBD1 (5 bases). CDR1 and CDR2 (germline): MDHEN, SYDVKM. The CDR3 consists of 12 residues. V dropped 5 bases and J dropped 8 bases, with 12 bases sitting between them.